These 24 T cell receptor beta chains originate from one sample sequenced in a study of T cell responses to AZD1222 COVID-19 vaccine. The data were produced by immunoSEQ multiplex PCR, yet TCRdb's version contains in-frame clones alone and is incomplete. The table lists about 150,000 clones, about nine tenths of them singletons, with about 2% in the top ten. The specimen comprised peripheral blood, sampled 28 days after the second AZD1222 dose. These TCRs come from an adult who received the AZD1222 COVID-19 vaccine.

The chain links TRBV7-9 to TRBJ1-5; TRBD1 matches at 7 bases. The CDR3 covers 16 residues. Per germline, CDR1 SEHNR and CDR2 FQNEAQ (reference sequence). V lost 5 bases, J lost 1 base, and 8 bases stayed unmatched. CDR3 DNA: TGTGCCAGCAGCCCAGGGGGGAGTGAGAGCAATCAGCCCCAGCATTTT. Translated, it gives CASSPGGSESNQPQHF.

The V call is TRBV7-2, the J call TRBJ1-1; 7 nucleotides match TRBD1. The CDR3 runs 15 residues. Germline assignment: CDR1 SGHTA and CDR2 FQGNSA. J was trimmed by 6 bases and V by 4 bases; bases with no gene match: 11. The DNA of the CDR3 is TGTGCCAGCAGCTCAAAGACAGGGTATCTTTCTGAAGCTTTCTTT. Translating it yields CASSSKTGYLSEAFF.

V is TRBV9 and J is TRBJ1-4; TRBD1 is a possible D gene (5 bases). The CDR3 contains 15 residues. V gave up 0 bases and J gave up 7 bases, with 13 bases separating them. The germline V gene encodes CDR1 SGDLS and CDR2 YYNGEE. CDR3 nucleotides: TGTGCCAGCAGCGTAGAAGGGGACCCTAGTGAAAAACTGTTTTTT. It is translated as CASSVEGDPSEKLFF. The entire variable domain, with the rest obtained from reference TRBV9 and TRBJ1-4, is as follows: DSGVTQTPKHLITATGQRVTLRCSPRSGDLSVYWYQQSLDQGLQFLIQYYNGEERAKGNILERFSAQQFPDLHSELNLSSLELGDSALYFCASSVEGDPSEKLFFGSGTQLSVL.

This chain uses TRBV15 with TRBJ1-1, with D uncertain. V dropped 6 bases and J dropped 4 bases, with 9 bases sitting between them. The length of the CDR3 is 12 residues. Germline V lookup: CDR1 LNHNV, CDR2 YYDKDF (reference sequence). The chain's CDR3 is CATREVGTEAFF. The CDR3 DNA reads TGTGCCACCAGGGAAGTGGGCACTGAAGCTTTCTTT.

The rearrangement links TRBV2 to TRBJ2-1; TRBD2 matches at 12 bases. There are 17 residues in the CDR3. The germline gives CDR1 SNHLY, CDR2 FYNNEI. V lost 6 bases and J lost 3; bases outside the gene matches: 9. The CDR3 is CASSVGLAGVGYNEQFF. The DNA for the CDR3 is TGTGCCAGCAGCGTGGGACTAGCGGGTGTGGGCTACAATGAGCAGTTCTTC.

The V and J genes are TRBV5-1 and TRBJ1-4; no clear D. Looked up from germline, CDR1 is SGHRS and CDR2 is YFSETQ. This CDR3 has 12 residues. V dropped 2 bases and J dropped 13 bases, with 12 bases sitting between them. CDR3 in DNA: TGCGCCAGCAGCTTTGACAATGGATTACTGTTTTTT. It translates to CASSFDNGLLFF.

V usage is TRBV7-2 and J usage is TRBJ2-1; 10 nucleotides agree with TRBD1. Germline V gene lookup returns CDR1 SGHTA and CDR2 FQGNSA. The CDR3 totals 17 residues. V lost 5 bases and J lost 7; bases outside the gene matches: 14. The CDR3 protein is CASSPQLPGTGVNEQFF. The CDR3 nucleotides are TGTGCCAGCAGCCCCCAATTACCCGGGACAGGGGTTAATGAGCAGTTCTTC.

V and J are TRBV14 and TRBJ1-2, with D hard to call. CDR1 and CDR2 (germline): SGHDN, FVKESK. V was shortened by 1 base and J by 5 bases, with 5 bases between the two germline ends. The CDR3 runs 12 residues. In DNA form, the CDR3 reads TGTGCCAGCAGCCAAGGGCCATATGGCTACACCTTC. As protein: CASSQGPYGYTF.

V usage is TRBV7-9 and J usage is TRBJ1-2, with D uncertain. The V end lost 5 bases, the J end lost 8 bases, and 12 bases lay between the germline ends. CDR3 length: 12 amino acids. From germline, CDR1 is SEHNR and CDR2 FQNEAQ (reference sequence). This CDR3 reads CASSQRVTGYTF. The CDR3 bases are TGTGCCAGCAGCCAGAGAGTAACGGGCTACACCTTC.

The chain joins TRBV14 to TRBJ1-3, with D unclear. Germline CDR1 SGHDN, CDR2 FVKESK. Trimming took off 4 bases at V and 2 bases at J, with 6 bases between the two ends. CDR3 length: 13 residues. CDR3 residues: CASSLNPGNTIYF. The CDR3 DNA reads as TGTGCCAGCAGCCTGAACCCTGGAAACACCATATATTTT.

This chain joins TRBV11-1 and TRBJ2-1; D remains unclear. V shed 1 base and J shed 10 bases, with 5 bases lying between them. Germline assignment: CDR1 SGHAT and CDR2 FQDESV (reference sequence). This CDR3 region has 11 residues. For the CDR3, the DNA is TGTGCCAGCAGCTTAGTATCCGAGCAGTTCTTC. Amino acid sequence: CASSLVSEQFF.

The chain joins TRBV7-3 to TRBJ2-1; the D gene is possibly TRBD2 (6 bases). From germline, CDR1 is SGHTA and CDR2 FQGTGA. Between the trimmed V and J ends, which lost 2 bases and 1 base, there was a span of 9 bases. The CDR3 totals 15 residues. As DNA, the CDR3 is TGTGCCAGCAGCTTATCGGGAGTATCCTACAATGAGCAGTTCTTC. The encoded protein is CASSLSGVSYNEQFF.

The chain combines TRBV7-9 with TRBJ2-7; perhaps TRBD1 as D (6 bases). CDR1 is SEHNR, CDR2 FQNEAQ, per germline (reference sequence). Trimming stripped 5 bases from V and 2 bases from J, with 16 bases between. This CDR3 is built from 15 residues. CDR3 coding DNA: TGTGCCAGCAGCCCCCGGTTAAGGGGGACCTACGAGCAGTACTTC. This sequence encodes CASSPRLRGTYEQYF.

CDR3 sequence reads: CASSFLAGAAAVTYEQYF. The CDR3 bases are TGTGCCAGCAGTTTCCTAGCGGGCGCCGCGGCAGTCACTTACGAGCAGTACTTC. The rearrangement joins TRBV27 to TRBJ2-7; 8 nucleotides agree with TRBD2. With 3 bases clipped from V and 4 bases from J, the junction kept 17 bases outside the gene matches. The CDR3 contains 18 residues. Germline CDR1 reads MNHEY; CDR2 reads SMNVEV (reference sequence).

The chain links TRBV10-3 to TRBJ2-5, with unresolved D. With 2 bases removed from V and 2 bases from J, the gap between germline ends came to 6 bases. The CDR3 loop spans 13 amino acids. Germline CDR1 ENHRY, CDR2 SYGVKD. The CDR3 nucleotides read TGTGCCATCAGTGAGGTCGGGCAAGAGACCCAGTACTTC. It specifies CAISEVGQETQYF.

The genes are TRBV7-2 and TRBJ1-5; D remains unclear. Germline loops: CDR1 SGHTA, CDR2 FQGNSA. Trimming removed 4 bases from V and 6 bases from J, with 10 bases in between. This CDR3 is built from 13 residues. CDR3 nucleotides: TGTGCCAGCAGCTCCCGGGCGGCTCAGCCCCAGCATTTT. It encodes CASSSRAAQPQHF. The full variable domain, with the rest looked up from reference TRBV7-2 and TRBJ1-5, is GAGVSQSPSNKVTEKGKDVELRCDPISGHTALYWYRQSLGQGLEFLIYFQGNSAPDKSGLPSDRFSAERTGGSVSTLTIQRTQQEDSAVYLCASSSRAAQPQHFGDGTRLSIL.

The chain links TRBV7-9 to TRBJ2-3, with a possible D match to TRBD2 (6 bases). Per the germline V gene, CDR1 is SEHNR and CDR2 is FQNEAQ (reference sequence). The CDR3 length is 14 residues. With 5 bases removed from V and 4 bases from J, the gap between germline ends came to 13 bases. CDR3 nucleotides: TGTGCCAGCAGCCTGGTAGGGGAGGCAGATACGCAGTATTTT. Protein sequence: CASSLVGEADTQYF.

V gene TRBV19 combines with J gene TRBJ2-3, with D possibly being TRBD2 (6 bases). There are 13 residues in the CDR3. V lost 6 bases and J 3 bases, leaving 10 bases between the germline ends. The germline V gene has CDR1 LNHDA and CDR2 SQIVND (reference sequence). The CDR3 coding sequence is TGTGCCAGTAGGGAAAGCGGGACAGATACGCAGTATTTT. Its protein is CASRESGTDTQYF.

The V and J genes are TRBV29-1 and TRBJ2-5, with D unresolved. The CDR3 has 10 amino acids. Germline V lookup: CDR1 SQVTM, CDR2 ANQGSEA. V lost 4 bases to trimming and J lost 12 bases, with 12 bases between them. The DNA for the CDR3 is TGCAGCGTTGGAGTTACCATTAAGTACTTC. Protein: CSVGVTIKYF.

The chain has TRBV29-1 and TRBJ2-7; 9 nucleotides align to TRBD2. CDR1 is SQVTM and CDR2 is ANQGSEA in the germline V gene. With V trimmed by 6 bases and J by 2 bases, 5 bases remained unmatched. The CDR3 contains 13 residues. The CDR3: CSVRLAEPYEQYF. The CDR3 DNA sequence: TGCAGCGTCAGACTAGCGGAACCCTACGAGCAGTACTTC.

This rearrangement joins TRBV11-2 to TRBJ2-1; no firm D call. The CDR3 covers 13 residues. CDR1 is SGHAT and CDR2 is FQNNGV in the germline V gene. The V end was cut by 5 bases, the J end by 7 bases, with 12 bases between. The CDR3 sequence is CASSHRGLNEQFF. CDR3 nucleotides: TGTGCCAGCAGCCATCGTGGGCTTAATGAGCAGTTCTTC. The entire variable domain, with the rest obtained from reference TRBV11-2 and TRBJ2-1, is as follows: EAGVAQSPRYKIIEKRQSVAFWCNPISGHATLYWYQQILGQGPKLLIQFQNNGVVDDSQLPKDRFSAERLKGVDSTLKIQPAKLEDSAVYLCASSHRGLNEQFFGPGTRLTVL.

V gene TRBV18 combines with J gene TRBJ2-2, with D possibly matching TRBD2 (6 bases). The CDR3 covers 16 residues. V lost 3 bases to trimming and J lost 0 bases, with 11 bases between them. CDR1 and CDR2 from the germline V gene are KGHSH and LQKENI. The DNA of the CDR3 is TGTGCCAGCTCACCGTACGGACTATCGAACACCGGGGAGCTGTTTTTT. Its protein is CASSPYGLSNTGELFF.

The chain recombines TRBV5-5 with TRBJ2-7; D not resolved. The V gene's germline CDR1 is SGHKS and CDR2 YYEKEE (reference sequence). V dropped 1 base and J dropped 0 bases, with 11 bases sitting between them. The CDR3 consists of 15 residues. The CDR3 reads CASSLLGGYSYEQYF. For the CDR3, the DNA is TGTGCCAGCAGCTTGTTGGGCGGCTACTCCTACGAGCAGTACTTC.

For this clone: At one boundary the junction diverges from the germline segment, which might be a read error. J is TRBJ1-6 and V is TRBV5-5; the D gene is possibly TRBD1 (5 bases). The germline CDR1 and CDR2 sequences are SGHKS and YYEKEE (reference sequence). This CDR3 contains 15 residues. This chain's CDR3 is CASRLGFGTFSPLHF. The CDR3 nucleotides read TGTGCCAGCAGATTGGGGTTCGGGACTTTTTCACCCCTCCACTTT.